Each of the 13 T cell receptor beta chains below was sequenced from the same sample in a study of tumor and adjacent non-tumor tissue in lung cancer. Three rounds of nested PCR, following a modified ARM-PCR protocol, produced the TCRbeta library. TCRdb itself ran the multiplex PCR reads through MiXCR, one entry per CDR3 protein. The repertoire holds more than 60,000 distinct CDR3 sequences, with 65% to 80% as singletons. RNA was extracted from bulk tissue without any cell sorting. This non-tumor lung sample came from over 3 cm beyond the tumor edge. Sequenced material: distant non-tumor lung tissue. The receptors originated from a man between 60 and 75 years old with non-small cell lung cancer.

The CDR3 loop reads CASAGGPNPLGTGELFF. In DNA, the CDR3 is TGTGCCAGCGCGGGAGGTCCTAACCCCTTAGGGACCGGGGAGCTGTTTTTT. This chain joins TRBV6-1 and TRBJ2-2; the match to TRBD2 covers 8 bases. This CDR3 comprises 17 residues. Germline loops: CDR1 MNHNS, CDR2 SASEGT. V lost 8 bases, J lost 5 bases, and 16 bases stayed unmatched.

Notes on this clonotype: This CDR3 is missing its conserved last phenylalanine or tryptophan, likely due to a read error. The DNA is omitted, as the CDR3 cannot be located on it reliably, and the CDR3 follows TCRdb's listing. This chain joins TRBV29-1 and TRBJ2-2; no DNA check was done on the table's D call, TRBD1. 14 amino acids form the CDR3, both terminal residues included. The germline V gene encodes CDR1 SQVTM and CDR2 ANQGSEA. CDR3 amino acids: CSAYPSVGGGELFS.

Ten or more counts support this clonotype. DNA for the CDR3: TGTGCCAGTACCTCCCTAGGGGAAATTTTGAACACTGAAGCTTTCTTT. Translating it yields CASTSLGEILNTEAFF. V gene TRBV19 combines with J gene TRBJ1-1; D possibly corresponds to TRBD1 (5 bases). The CDR3 is 16 residues long. V was trimmed by 7 bases and J by 0 bases, leaving 18 bases between them. The germline gives CDR1 LNHDA, CDR2 SQIVND (reference sequence).

This clonotype was picked up many times. A much larger clonotype is one base distant, so this may be a read error. The chain couples TRBV11-2 to TRBJ2-1, with 8 bases lining up with TRBD2. V shed 3 bases, J shed 5 bases, and the junction held 3 bases outside the gene matches. The CDR3 loop spans 14 amino acids. Germline CDR1 SGHAT, CDR2 FQNNGV. CDR3 sequence reads: CASSFSGGNNEQFF. The CDR3, as DNA: TGTGCCAGCAGCTTTTCGGGGGGGAACAATGAGCAGTTCTTC. The variable domain in full, with the rest retrieved from reference TRBV11-2 and TRBJ2-1, is EAGVAQSPRYKIIEKRQSVAFWCNPISGHATLYWYQQILGQGPKLLIQFQNNGVVDDSQLPKDRFSAERLKGVDSTLKIQPAKLEDSAVYLCASSFSGGNNEQFFGPGTRLTVL.

This clonotype was counted at least ten times. The rearrangement joins TRBV7-9 to TRBJ2-2; D unresolved. The ends were cut back, 6 bases at V and 5 bases at J, with 4 bases in the middle. The CDR3 spans 11 residues. Germline values: CDR1 SEHNR, CDR2 FQNEAQ (reference sequence). DNA of the CDR3: TGTGCCAGCAGGGGGACCGGGGAGCTGTTTTTT. Translating it yields CASRGTGELFF.

To note about this clonotype: Compared with germline, one end of the junction differs, possibly owing to a read error. This sequence joins TRBV6-1 and TRBJ1-1; no definite D call. The CDR3 is 12 residues long. Germline CDR1 MNHNS, CDR2 SASEGT. The DNA of the CDR3 is TGTGCTAGCAGTAAAGAGGGCACTGAAGTTTTCTTT. Translated, it gives CASSKEGTEVFF.

As regards this clonotype: A read error may explain this, as a much larger clone is one base away. This chain joins TRBV7-2 and TRBJ2-7; unclear D gene. Germline CDR1 reads SGHTA; CDR2 reads FQGNSA. Trimming shortened V by 3 bases and J by 4 bases, and 10 bases separated the two germline ends. This CDR3 spans 13 amino acids. CDR3 amino acids: CASSFARLYEQYF. CDR3 bases: TGTGCCAGCAGCTTCGCCCGGCTTTACGAGCAGTACTTC.

This clonotype appeared a few times. Given the absence of the conserved phenylalanine or tryptophan at the CDR3 end, a read error is likely. The chain is built from TRBV4-1 and TRBJ2-7; possibly TRBD1 or TRBD2 for D (6 bases each). The CDR3 runs 14 residues. The V gene's germline CDR1 is MGHRA and CDR2 YSYEKL. The CDR3 nucleotides are TGCGTCAGCAGCCAAAGCGGCGGAGGGGGGGAGCAGTACTTA. As protein: CVSSQSGGGGEQYL.

With respect to this clonotype: A junction end diverges from the germline sequence, so it may reflect a read error. This sequence joins TRBV6-5 and TRBJ2-2; D is unclear. The V gene's germline CDR1 is MNHEY and CDR2 SVGAGI. The CDR3 totals 17 residues. The DNA of the CDR3 is TGTGCAAGCAGTCCCCTACTCCAGGTGGTAATCACCGGGGAGCTGTTTTTT. It specifies CASSPLLQVVITGELFF.

Turning to this clonotype: A much more abundant neighbour one base away suggests this may be a read error. V usage is TRBV11-2 and J usage is TRBJ2-7; D gene unclear. The V end lost 4 bases, the J end lost 6 bases, and 7 bases lay between the germline ends. The CDR3 runs to 11 residues. CDR1 and CDR2 from the germline V gene are SGHAT and FQNNGV. The CDR3 is CASSYESEQYF. In nucleotides, the CDR3 is TGTGCCAGCAGCTATGAGTCCGAGCAGTACTTC. Full variable domain (outside the CDR3, taken from reference TRBV11-2 and TRBJ2-7): EAGVAQSPRYKIIEKRQSVAFWCNPISGHATLYWYQQILGQGPKLLIQFQNNGVVDDSQLPKDRFSAERLKGVDSTLKIQPAKLEDSAVYLCASSYESEQYFGPGTRLTVT.

This clonotype was detected many times. The chain carries TRBV20-1 and TRBJ2-1; 12 bases map to TRBD2. This CDR3 has 14 amino acids. Trimming cost V 1 base and J 8 bases; bases outside gene matches: 3. Looked up from germline, CDR1 is DFQATT and CDR2 is SNEGSKA (reference sequence). The CDR3 reads CSARGLAGEYEQFF. Here the CDR3 DNA reads TGCAGTGCTAGAGGACTAGCGGGAGAGTATGAGCAGTTCTTC.

This clonotype was detected ten times or more. The V gene is TRBV20-1, the J gene TRBJ2-3; the D call may be TRBD1 or TRBD2 (6 bases each). Trimming pared 3 bases from V and 10 bases from J, leaving 11 bases between. Per germline, CDR1 DFQATT and CDR2 SNEGSKA (reference sequence). This CDR3 spans 11 amino acids. DNA for the CDR3: TGCAGTGCTAGGGGGGGCGTTTCGCAGTATTTT. This gives the protein CSARGGVSQYF.

In this sample, this clonotype turned up a few times. A much larger clone sits a single nucleotide away, making a read error possible. Since the CDR3 does not end with the conserved phenylalanine or tryptophan, this likely comes from a read error. The V call is TRBV28, the J call TRBJ2-1; D unclear. Trimming shortened V by 7 bases and J by 1 base, and 11 bases separated the two germline ends. The CDR3 contains 14 residues. Germline values: CDR1 MDHEN, CDR2 SYDVKM. The CDR3 nucleotides are TGTGCCAGCACTGCGGTCGAATCCTACAATGAGCAGTTCCTC. Residues: CASTAVESYNEQFL.